The 2 T cell receptor beta chains listed next were all sequenced from one sample in a study of cytomegalovirus exposure and HLA in healthy donors. 13 Jbeta primers and 60 Vbeta primers were used for the PCR. Sequencing used immunoSEQ multiplex PCR; TCRdb keeps in-frame clones, though not all of them. Of some 100,000 clones detected, 75% to 85% appear once; the ten largest clones hold 1.2%. Material for sequencing was PBMCs. Source of these receptors: a woman aged 18-35 years in good health and CMV-seronegative.

This chain uses TRBV29-1 with TRBJ2-3; no firm D call. This CDR3 has 13 residues. Trimming took 0 bases from V and 1 from J, leaving 5 bases between them. Germline CDR1 and CDR2: SQVTM and ANQGSEA. CDR3 DNA sequence: TGCAGCGTTGAAGACCGCGGCACAGATACGCAGTATTTT. This gives the protein CSVEDRGTDTQYF.

In its sample, this clone was seen once. The chain has TRBV9 and TRBJ1-2; tentatively, D is TRBD1 (5 bases). Trimming shortened V by 4 bases and J by 8 bases, and 15 bases separated the two germline ends. Per the germline V gene, CDR1 is SGDLS and CDR2 is YYNGEE. The CDR3 has 13 amino acids. CDR3 coding DNA: TGTGCCAGCAGCCCCGGGACTAAAAGGGGCTACACCTTC. Translating it yields CASSPGTKRGYTF.